Sequencing of this TCR beta chain was carried out in a study of blood T cell repertoires in COVID-19. Study overall: Acute and convalescent COVID-19 samples came from the United States, Italy and Spain.

The CDR3 sequence is 16 residues long. Germline V gene data show CDR1 as SGHVS and CDR2 as FNYEAQ. J was trimmed by 2 bases and V by 0 bases; bases with no gene match: 4. The authors' processing: Estimates of nucleated cell counts were drawn from the amplification of reference gene primers. Data came from immunoSEQ multiplex PCR; TCRdb stores just in-frame clones and leaves some out. For V, J and clone size, that table is used; D and trimming come from the DNA. This sample has over 200,000 clones; 88% occur once, and the top ten carry 2.7%. The genes are TRBV7-6 and TRBJ1-3, with TRBD1 identical over 7 bases. This receptor was taken from a woman aged 55-75 years with acute or convalescent COVID-19. Material for sequencing was peripheral blood. CDR3 sequence (DNA): TGTGCCAGCAGCTTAGCGGACAGGCTCACTGGAAACACCATATATTTT. It translates to CASSLADRLTGNTIYF.